The sequence of this T cell receptor beta chain was determined in a study of blood T cells in healthy people across ages. Every sample gave at least 5 micrograms of total RNA when it was extracted. This CDR3 is 20 amino acids long. The V and J ends lost 2 bases and 2 bases, in that order; junction bases with no gene match: 11. Germline assignment: CDR1 MNHEY and CDR2 SVGAGI. To note about this clonotype: Its specificity is unknown.

Study results and caveats: Possibly, changes in expanded clonotypes were confounded because donor CMV status was unknown.

Primed by a sample-barcoded 5' primer and a J-beta primer mix, a second PCR proceeded for about 6 to 12 cycles. TCRdb processed the 5' RACE reads anew with MiXCR; each CDR3 protein has one entry. The sample records around 1.5 million distinct CDR3 sequences, around 55% being singletons. This chain links TRBV6-5 with TRBJ2-3; TRBD2 aligns across 15 bases. Material for sequencing was blood. This clonotype was sampled from a man younger than 30 in good health. CDR3 DNA sequence: TGTGCCAGCAGTTACGGACTAGCGGGGGGGCTGGCCTCAGTCACAGATACGCAGTATTTT. Translating gives CASSYGLAGGLASVTDTQYF.